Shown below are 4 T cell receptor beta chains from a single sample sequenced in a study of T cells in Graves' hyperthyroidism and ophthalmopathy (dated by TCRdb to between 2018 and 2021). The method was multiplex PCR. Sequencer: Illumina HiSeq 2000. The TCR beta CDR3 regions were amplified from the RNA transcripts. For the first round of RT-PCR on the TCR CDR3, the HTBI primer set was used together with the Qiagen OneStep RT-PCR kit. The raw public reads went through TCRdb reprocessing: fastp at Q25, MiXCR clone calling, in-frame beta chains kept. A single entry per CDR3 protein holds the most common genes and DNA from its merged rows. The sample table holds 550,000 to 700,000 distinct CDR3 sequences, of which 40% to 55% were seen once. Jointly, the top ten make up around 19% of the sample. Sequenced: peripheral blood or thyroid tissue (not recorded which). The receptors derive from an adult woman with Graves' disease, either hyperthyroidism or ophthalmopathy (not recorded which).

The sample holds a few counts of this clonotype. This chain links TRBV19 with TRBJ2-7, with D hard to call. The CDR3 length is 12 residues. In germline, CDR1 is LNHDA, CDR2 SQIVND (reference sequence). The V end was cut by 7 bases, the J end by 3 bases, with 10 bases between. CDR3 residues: CASTPDGYEQYF. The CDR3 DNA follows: TGTGCCAGTACCCCGGACGGCTACGAGCAGTACTTC.

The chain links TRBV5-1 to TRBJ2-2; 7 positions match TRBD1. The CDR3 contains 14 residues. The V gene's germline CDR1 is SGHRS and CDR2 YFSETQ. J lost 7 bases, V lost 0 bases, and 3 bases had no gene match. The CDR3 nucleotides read TGCGCCAGCAGCTTGGCGGACAGGATCGGGGAGCTGTTTTTT. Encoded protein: CASSLADRIGELFF.

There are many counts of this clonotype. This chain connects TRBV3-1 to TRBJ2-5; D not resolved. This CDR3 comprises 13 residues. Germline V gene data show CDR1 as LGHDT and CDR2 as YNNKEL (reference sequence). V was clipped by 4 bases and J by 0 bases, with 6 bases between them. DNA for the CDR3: TGTGCCAGCAGCCTAGGATACCAAGAGACCCAGTACTTC. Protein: CASSLGYQETQYF.

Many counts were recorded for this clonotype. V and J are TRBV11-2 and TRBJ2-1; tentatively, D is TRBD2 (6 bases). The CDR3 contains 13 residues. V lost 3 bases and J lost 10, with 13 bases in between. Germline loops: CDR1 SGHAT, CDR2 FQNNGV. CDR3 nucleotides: TGTGCCAGCAGCTTGGGGGGACCATCCGAGCAGTTCTTC. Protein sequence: CASSLGGPSEQFF.